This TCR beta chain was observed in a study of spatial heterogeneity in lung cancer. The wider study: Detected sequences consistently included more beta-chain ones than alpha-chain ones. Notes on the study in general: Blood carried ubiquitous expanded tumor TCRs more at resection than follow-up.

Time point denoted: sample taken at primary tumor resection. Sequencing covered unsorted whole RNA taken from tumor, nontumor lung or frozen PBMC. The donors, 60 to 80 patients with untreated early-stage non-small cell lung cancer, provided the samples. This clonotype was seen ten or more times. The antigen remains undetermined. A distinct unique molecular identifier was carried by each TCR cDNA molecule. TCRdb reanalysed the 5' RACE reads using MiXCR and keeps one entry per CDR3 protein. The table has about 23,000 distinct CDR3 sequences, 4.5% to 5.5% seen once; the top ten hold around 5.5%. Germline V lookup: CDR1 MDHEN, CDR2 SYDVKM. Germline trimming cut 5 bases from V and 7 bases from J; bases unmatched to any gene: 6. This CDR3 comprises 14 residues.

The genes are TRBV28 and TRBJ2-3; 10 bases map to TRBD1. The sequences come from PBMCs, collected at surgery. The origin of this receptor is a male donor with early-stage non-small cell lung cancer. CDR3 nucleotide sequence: TGTGCCAGCAGTGTCCGACAGGGGGCAAATACGCAGTATTTT. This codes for CASSVRQGANTQYF. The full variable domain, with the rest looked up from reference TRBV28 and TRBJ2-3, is DVKVTQSSRYLVKRTGEKVFLECVQDMDHENMFWYRQDPGLGLRLIYFSYDVKMKEKGDIPEGYSVSREKKERFSLILESASTNQTSMYLCASSVRQGANTQYFGPGTRLTVL.